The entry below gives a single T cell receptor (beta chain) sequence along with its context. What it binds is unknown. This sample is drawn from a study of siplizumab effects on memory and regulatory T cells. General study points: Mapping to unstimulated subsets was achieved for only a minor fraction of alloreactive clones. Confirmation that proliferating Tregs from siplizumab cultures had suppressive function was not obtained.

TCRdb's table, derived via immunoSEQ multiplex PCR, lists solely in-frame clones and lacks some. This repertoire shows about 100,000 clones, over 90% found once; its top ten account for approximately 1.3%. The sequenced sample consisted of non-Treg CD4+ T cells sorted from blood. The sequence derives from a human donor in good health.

CDR3 residues: CASSSGTESTGELFF. Written as DNA, the CDR3 is TGTGCCAGCAGCTCCGGGACAGAGAGCACCGGGGAGCTGTTTTTT. The chain has TRBV7-9 and TRBJ2-2, with 7 bases fitting TRBD1. Germline V gives CDR1 SEHNR, CDR2 FQNEAQ (reference sequence). Losses at the gene ends were 4 bases for V and 4 bases for J; bases not matched to a gene: 6. The CDR3 is made up of 15 amino acids.